The source of this T cell receptor beta chain is a study of PD-L1 blockade in urothelial cancer. Study-level information: It was at 3 weeks (second dose) and 6 weeks after treatment start that blood was analyzed. A median around 140,000 T cells were found in blood samples.

Data came from immunoSEQ multiplex PCR; TCRdb stores just in-frame clones and leaves some out. The profile shows around 80,000 clones, around 87% of them singletons. The sample in question was PBMCs, obtained around atezolizumab (anti-PD-L1) treatment. The sequence was obtained from an older woman with urothelial cancer.

The CDR3 DNA reads TGCGCCAGCAGCGTCCCGACTAGCGGGAGAACTACTGGGGCCAACGTCCTGACTTTC. Its protein is CASSVPTSGRTTGANVLTF. This rearrangement joins TRBV5-1 to TRBJ2-6, with 12 bases identical to TRBD2. V shed 4 bases, J shed 2 bases, and the junction held 10 bases outside the gene matches. The CDR3 is 19 residues long. Germline V gives CDR1 SGHRS, CDR2 YFSETQ.